The 8 T cell receptor beta chains below come from one sample, sequenced in a study of blood T cell repertoires in COVID-19. Profiling relied on immunoSEQ multiplex PCR, and the TCRdb table lists in-frame clones only, not all of them. The data contain 310,000 or so clones, around 86% of them singletons. Sequencing was carried out using peripheral blood. The receptor source for this set is a man over 45 with active or convalescent COVID-19.

This clone was seen only a few times. The V gene is TRBV11-2, the J gene TRBJ2-2; D might be TRBD2 (5 bases). This CDR3 region has 17 residues. Looked up from germline, CDR1 is SGHAT and CDR2 is FQNNGV. Trimming left V 5 bases short and J 1 base short, with 17 bases between. The CDR3 DNA reads TGTGCCAGCAGCCCCGACATCGGGATGGTGAACACCGGGGAGCTGTTTTTT. It is translated as CASSPDIGMVNTGELFF.

The rearrangement uses TRBV27 and TRBJ1-2; D gene unclear. The CDR3 totals 15 residues. Germline V gene lookup returns CDR1 MNHEY and CDR2 SMNVEV (reference sequence). V was cut by 5 bases and J by 8 bases, with 21 bases left in between. The CDR3 bases are TGTGCCAGCAGTCCTCTGACACTGACTATCACCGGCTACACCTTC. This codes for CASSPLTLTITGYTF.

CDR3 in DNA: TGTGCCAGCAGCCCCCAGGGGGGCTCCTACAATGAGCAGTTCTTC. Its translation: CASSPQGGSYNEQFF. The chain uses TRBV7-9 and TRBJ2-1; TRBD1 might be the D (7 bases). This CDR3 is built from 15 residues. V lost 5 bases and J 0 bases, leaving 11 bases between the germline ends. Germline values: CDR1 SEHNR, CDR2 FQNEAQ (reference sequence).

The gene calls are TRBV5-1 and TRBJ2-3; D not resolved. The CDR3 has 15 residues. The V gene lost 1 base and the J gene lost 0 bases, with 9 bases spanning the gap. CDR1 and CDR2 from the germline V gene are SGHRS and YFSETQ. CDR3 region: CASSLYGASTDTQYF. The CDR3 DNA sequence: TGCGCCAGCAGCTTGTACGGTGCTAGCACAGATACGCAGTATTTT.

V gene TRBV28 combines with J gene TRBJ2-3, with TRBD1 as a possible D gene (5 bases). The CDR3 is 15 residues long. Per germline, CDR1 MDHEN and CDR2 SYDVKM. Trimming left V 6 bases short and J 7 bases short, with 20 bases between. The CDR3 coding sequence is TGTGCCAGCAGGGGGCCTGGAACACACGCAAATACGCAGTATTTT. This sequence encodes CASRGPGTHANTQYF.

This clone was found once. The rearrangement joins TRBV7-9 to TRBJ2-1, with a tentative D call TRBD2 (7 bases). Per germline, CDR1 SEHNR and CDR2 FQNEAQ (reference sequence). This CDR3 has 15 residues. V was trimmed by 6 bases and J by 6 bases, leaving 18 bases between them. The CDR3 protein is CASRPGGAGVNEQFF. The CDR3 DNA reads as TGTGCCAGCAGACCTGGGGGGGCCGGTGTCAATGAGCAGTTCTTC. Supplemented by reference TRBV7-9 and TRBJ2-1, the full variable domain reads DTGVSQNPRHKITKRGQNVTFRCDPISEHNRLYWYRQTLGQGPEFLTYFQNEAQLEKSRLLSDRFSAERPKGSFSTLEIQRTEQGDSAMYLCASRPGGAGVNEQFFGPGTRLTVL.

The chain links TRBV9 to TRBJ2-2; D gene unclear. V lost 0 bases and J 3 bases, leaving 12 bases between the germline ends. The CDR3 covers 16 residues. Germline CDR1 SGDLS, CDR2 YYNGEE. This CDR3 reads CASSVAVLRDTGELFF. The CDR3 DNA follows: TGTGCCAGCAGCGTAGCTGTCCTGCGAGACACCGGGGAGCTGTTTTTT. The full variable domain, completed using reference TRBV9 and TRBJ2-2, is DSGVTQTPKHLITATGQRVTLRCSPRSGDLSVYWYQQSLDQGLQFLIQYYNGEERAKGNILERFSAQQFPDLHSELNLSSLELGDSALYFCASSVAVLRDTGELFFGEGSRLTVL.

The V and J genes are TRBV18 and TRBJ1-1; possible D gene TRBD1, 5 bases. Germline V gene data show CDR1 as KGHSH and CDR2 as LQKENI. The CDR3 runs 14 residues. V was cut by 1 base and J by 10 bases, with 16 bases left in between. The chain's CDR3 is CASSPRAGVFGAFF. In DNA, the CDR3 is TGTGCCAGCTCACCACGGGCGGGGGTCTTCGGAGCTTTCTTT.